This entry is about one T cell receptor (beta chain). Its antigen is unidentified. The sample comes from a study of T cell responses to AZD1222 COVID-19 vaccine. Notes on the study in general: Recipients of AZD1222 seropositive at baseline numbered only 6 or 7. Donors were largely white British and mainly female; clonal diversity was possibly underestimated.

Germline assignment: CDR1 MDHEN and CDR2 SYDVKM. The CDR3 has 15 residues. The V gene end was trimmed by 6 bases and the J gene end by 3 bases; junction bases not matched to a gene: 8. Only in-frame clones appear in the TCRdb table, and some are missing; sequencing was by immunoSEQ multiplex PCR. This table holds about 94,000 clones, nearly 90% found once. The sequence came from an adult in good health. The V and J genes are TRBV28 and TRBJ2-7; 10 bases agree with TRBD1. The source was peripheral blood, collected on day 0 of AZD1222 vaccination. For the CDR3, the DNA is TGTGCCAGCAGGACCGGGACAGGGGTGTACTACGAGCAGTACTTC. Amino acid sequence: CASRTGTGVYYEQYF.